One and the same sample provided the 16 T cell receptor beta chains below, sequenced in a study of beta chain features in type 1 diabetes. Expressed TCRB transcripts were sequenced because the isolated RNA had all been reverse transcribed beforehand. This table comes from immunoSEQ multiplex PCR, and its TCRdb copy is limited to in-frame clones, with some not included. The sample has 450,000 or so clones, roughly 11% seen once; the top ten hold roughly 0.046%. The sequenced material came from naive CD4+ T cells from blood. These receptors all come from a woman between 18 and 29 years old in good health.

This clone showed up just a few times. J is TRBJ2-1 and V is TRBV9, with D possibly being TRBD1 (6 bases). V lost 7 bases to trimming and J lost 8 bases, with 22 bases between them. CDR3 length: 15 amino acids. Germline assignment: CDR1 SGDLS and CDR2 YYNGEE. The CDR3 bases are TGTGCCAGCGGTTCGAGGGCTAAACCAGGGGATGAGCAGTTCTTC. Translated: CASGSRAKPGDEQFF.

This chain uses TRBV5-1 with TRBJ2-7; 8 bases are shared with TRBD1. Losses at the gene ends were 2 bases for V and 4 bases for J; bases not matched to a gene: 8. Germline V lookup: CDR1 SGHRS, CDR2 YFSETQ. The CDR3 has 15 amino acids. The DNA of the CDR3 is TGCGCCAGCAGCTTTCCAGGGGGCGCTTCATACGAGCAGTACTTC. Amino acid sequence: CASSFPGGASYEQYF.

This clone was counted only a few times. The V call is TRBV2, the J call TRBJ1-2, with D unclear. With 0 bases removed from V and 10 bases from J, the gap between germline ends came to 18 bases. This CDR3 is built from 15 residues. CDR1 SNHLY and CDR2 FYNNEI come from the germline V gene. This chain's CDR3 is CASSEARFGVGYYTF. The CDR3 nucleotides are TGTGCCAGCAGTGAAGCGAGGTTCGGGGTAGGATACTACACCTTC.

The chain uses TRBV18 and TRBJ2-3, with 7 bases that match TRBD1. The CDR3 consists of 15 residues. Germline lookup yields CDR1 KGHSH and CDR2 LQKENI. Trimming removed 3 bases from V and 1 base from J; junction bases left unmatched: 4. The CDR3 nucleotides are TGTGCCAGCTCACCCGGACAGGTCGGCACAGATACGCAGTATTTT. Amino acids: CASSPGQVGTDTQYF.

CDR3: CASSHANFRGTDTQYF. The CDR3 DNA follows: TGTGCCAGCAGCCATGCAAACTTTCGTGGCACAGATACGCAGTATTTT. V gene TRBV5-4 combines with J gene TRBJ2-3; no definite D call. CDR1 is SGHNT and CDR2 is YYREEE in the germline V gene (reference sequence). V was trimmed by 4 bases and J by 1 base, leaving 16 bases between them. The CDR3 is 16 amino acids. Combining the CDR3 with reference TRBV5-4 and TRBJ2-3 gives the whole variable domain ETGVTQSPTHLIKTRGQQVTLRCSSQSGHNTVSWYQQALGQGPQFIFQYYREEENGRGNFPPRFSGLQFPNYSSELNVNALELDDSALYLCASSHANFRGTDTQYFGPGTRLTVL.

V is TRBV7-2 and J is TRBJ2-6; no reliable D call. The CDR3 runs to 18 residues. Deletions cut 1 base from V and 0 bases from J, with 13 bases between. The germline CDR1 and CDR2 sequences are SGHTA and FQGNSA. CDR3 DNA: TGTGCCAGCAGCTTAGACCCTCCTTTTAGCTCTGGGGCCAACGTCCTGACTTTC. Protein product: CASSLDPPFSSGANVLTF.

This clone has more than one count but fewer than ten. An end of the junction does not agree with germline; a read error may underlie this. The chain carries TRBV7-7 and TRBJ2-3; 10 bases match TRBD2. The length of the CDR3 is 15 residues. The V gene's germline CDR1 is SSHAT and CDR2 FNYEAQ (reference sequence). The CDR3 nucleotides read TGTGCTAGCAGCTTAGCTAGCGGGAGTACAGATACGCAGTATTTT. It translates to CASSLASGSTDTQYF.

This clone has a handful of counts. The chain links TRBV19 to TRBJ2-4; TRBD2 aligns across 7 bases. Per germline, CDR1 LNHDA and CDR2 SQIVND (reference sequence). The CDR3 contains 17 residues. Germline trimming cut 4 bases from V and 8 bases from J; bases unmatched to any gene: 17. CDR3 nucleotides: TGTGCCAGTAGTAGTAGACTAGCCCCCTTTAGGGAACACATTCAGTACTTC. Translating it yields CASSSRLAPFREHIQYF.

This clone was seen only a few times. V is TRBV23-1 and J is TRBJ2-7, with D maybe TRBD1 (5 bases). TRBV23-1 is assigned to the ORF class and has an uncertain function. V lost 2 bases, J lost 5 bases, and 19 bases lay in between. The CDR3 sequence is 16 residues long. CDR3 protein: CASSQDPQGRVDEQYF. The CDR3 DNA is TGCGCCAGCAGTCAAGACCCCCAGGGTCGGGTAGACGAGCAGTACTTC.

The rearrangement uses TRBV5-4 and TRBJ1-4, with D perhaps TRBD1 (5 bases). This CDR3 comprises 16 residues. The V gene lost 2 bases and the J gene lost 2 bases, with 13 bases spanning the gap. CDR1 and CDR2 from the germline V gene are SGHNT and YYREEE (reference sequence). CDR3 sequence: CASSFGGVETNEKLFF. CDR3 DNA: TGTGCCAGCAGCTTCGGGGGTGTGGAGACTAATGAAAAACTGTTTTTT. The entire variable domain, with the rest obtained from reference TRBV5-4 and TRBJ1-4, is as follows: ETGVTQSPTHLIKTRGQQVTLRCSSQSGHNTVSWYQQALGQGPQFIFQYYREEENGRGNFPPRFSGLQFPNYSSELNVNALELDDSALYLCASSFGGVETNEKLFFGSGTQLSVL.

A few counts support this clone. The CDR3 sequence is CASSIAAGGLSYEQYF. CDR3 in DNA: TGTGCCAGTAGTATCGCAGCGGGAGGGCTCTCCTACGAGCAGTACTTC. This chain uses TRBV19 with TRBJ2-7; TRBD2 matches 10 bases. There are 16 residues in the CDR3. Trimming at V came to 3 bases and at J to 0 bases, leaving 5 bases not matched to a gene. Looked up from germline, CDR1 is LNHDA and CDR2 is SQIVND (reference sequence).

This clone turned up a few times. The V and J genes are TRBV9 and TRBJ2-1, with D hard to call. The germline CDR1 and CDR2 sequences are SGDLS and YYNGEE. Trimming pared 1 base from V and 2 bases from J, leaving 13 bases between. The CDR3 length is 16 residues. CDR3 sequence reads: CASSVRSLLPYNEQFF. DNA of the CDR3: TGTGCCAGCAGCGTACGATCCCTCCTCCCCTACAATGAGCAGTTCTTC.

This clone was seen a handful of times. The V gene is TRBV7-2, the J gene TRBJ2-3; TRBD2 matches at 11 bases. CDR1 is SGHTA and CDR2 is FQGNSA in the germline V gene. The junction had 9 bases not matched to a gene; V was cut back by 2 bases and J by 2 bases. The CDR3 sequence is 18 residues long. The CDR3 DNA follows: TGTGCCAGCAGCTTAAAGTATAGACTAGCGGGGCCCACAGATACGCAGTATTTT. Protein product: CASSLKYRLAGPTDTQYF.

The chain joins TRBV2 to TRBJ1-2; D is ambiguous. This CDR3 spans 14 amino acids. Germline CDR1 is SNHLY and CDR2 is FYNNEI. V lost 3 bases and J 2 bases, leaving 10 bases between the germline ends. The CDR3 here is CASSERVSNYGYTF. CDR3 nucleotide sequence: TGTGCCAGCAGTGAGCGGGTCAGCAACTATGGCTACACCTTC.

This clone appeared a few times. The J gene is TRBJ2-3, the V gene TRBV7-9; TRBD2 matches 8 bases. The germline V gene encodes CDR1 SEHNR and CDR2 FQNEAQ (reference sequence). The V gene end was trimmed by 8 bases and the J gene end by 1 base; junction bases not matched to a gene: 5. The CDR3 spans 14 residues. The DNA of the CDR3 is TGTGCCAGCTCCAAGCGGGGGCGCACAGATACGCAGTATTTT. Protein sequence: CASSKRGRTDTQYF.

This rearrangement joins TRBV15 to TRBJ2-7; D ambiguous. The CDR3 runs to 14 residues. Trimming removed 1 base from V and 7 bases from J, with 14 bases in between. Germline lookup yields CDR1 LNHNV and CDR2 YYDKDF (reference sequence). As DNA, the CDR3 is TGTGCCACCAGCAGAGCCGGACGGTTAGAAGAGCAGTACTTC. Its protein is CATSRAGRLEEQYF. The entire variable domain, with the rest obtained from reference TRBV15 and TRBJ2-7, is as follows: DAMVIQNPRYQVTQFGKPVTLSCSQTLNHNVMYWYQQKSSQAPKLLFHYYDKDFNNEADTPDNFQSRRPNTSFCFLDIRSPGLGDTAMYLCATSRAGRLEEQYFGPGTRLTVT.